This T cell receptor beta chain stems from a study of cytomegalovirus exposure and HLA in healthy donors. Across the study: An early data release held some 85 million unique TCRs from HLA-typed donors. Whole-study findings and limits: The study assumed roughly uniform donor sequencing depth for presence/absence analyses. There were around 160 TCR beta chains listed as cytomegalovirus-associated.

Per germline, CDR1 LNHDA and CDR2 SQIVND (reference sequence). V shed 4 bases, J shed 5 bases, and the junction held 6 bases outside the gene matches. This CDR3 comprises 16 residues. This PCR relied on a set of 60 Vbeta primers and 13 Jbeta primers. Libraries were prepared by immunoSEQ multiplex PCR; TCRdb keeps only in-frame clonotypes and omits some of them. This table has roughly 100,000 clones, 76% appearing once. In the case of this clone: The antigen remains undetermined.

The chain recombines TRBV19 with TRBJ2-2; TRBD2 matches 11 bases. Sequenced material: PBMCs. The receptor was derived from a woman in her sixties in good health and CMV-seropositive. In DNA, the CDR3 is TGTGCCAGTAGTAAATGGGCTAGCGGGAGGACCGGGGAGCTGTTTTTT. This codes for CASSKWASGRTGELFF.